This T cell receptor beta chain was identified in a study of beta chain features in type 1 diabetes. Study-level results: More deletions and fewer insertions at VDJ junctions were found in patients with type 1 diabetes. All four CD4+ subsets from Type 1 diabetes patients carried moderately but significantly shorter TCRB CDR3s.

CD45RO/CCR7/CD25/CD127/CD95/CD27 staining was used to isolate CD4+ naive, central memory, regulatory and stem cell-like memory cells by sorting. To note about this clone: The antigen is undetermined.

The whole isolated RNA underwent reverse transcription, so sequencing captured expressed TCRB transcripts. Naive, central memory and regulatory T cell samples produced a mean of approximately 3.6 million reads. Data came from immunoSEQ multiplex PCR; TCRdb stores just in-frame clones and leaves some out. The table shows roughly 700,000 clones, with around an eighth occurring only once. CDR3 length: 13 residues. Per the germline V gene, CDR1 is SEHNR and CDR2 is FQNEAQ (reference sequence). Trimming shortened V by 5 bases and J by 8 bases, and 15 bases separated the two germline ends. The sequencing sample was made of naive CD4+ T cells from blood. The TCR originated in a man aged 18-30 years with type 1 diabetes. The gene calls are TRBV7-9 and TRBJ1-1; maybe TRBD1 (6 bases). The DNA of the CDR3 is TGTGCCAGCAGCGTTAGCAGGGGCACCGAAGCTTTCTTT. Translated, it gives CASSVSRGTEAFF.